This T cell receptor (beta chain) was found in a study of blood T cell repertoires in COVID-19. TCRdb's table, derived via immunoSEQ multiplex PCR, lists solely in-frame clones and lacks some. Found here are a few hundred thousand clones, approximately 84% of them singletons; the top ten hold about 3%. The origin of this receptor is a woman aged 25 to 39 who had recovered from COVID-19. Sequencing was done on a sample of PBMCs or T cells enriched from blood (not recorded which).

Here the CDR3 reads CASSIFTGLGYEQYF. The CDR3 DNA sequence: TGTGCCAGTAGTATTTTTACAGGGTTGGGATACGAGCAGTACTTC. The rearrangement uses TRBV19 and TRBJ2-7; a weak D match, TRBD1 (6 bases). V lost 3 bases, J lost 4 bases, and 16 bases lay in between. Germline CDR1 LNHDA, CDR2 SQIVND (reference sequence). The CDR3 is 15 residues long.